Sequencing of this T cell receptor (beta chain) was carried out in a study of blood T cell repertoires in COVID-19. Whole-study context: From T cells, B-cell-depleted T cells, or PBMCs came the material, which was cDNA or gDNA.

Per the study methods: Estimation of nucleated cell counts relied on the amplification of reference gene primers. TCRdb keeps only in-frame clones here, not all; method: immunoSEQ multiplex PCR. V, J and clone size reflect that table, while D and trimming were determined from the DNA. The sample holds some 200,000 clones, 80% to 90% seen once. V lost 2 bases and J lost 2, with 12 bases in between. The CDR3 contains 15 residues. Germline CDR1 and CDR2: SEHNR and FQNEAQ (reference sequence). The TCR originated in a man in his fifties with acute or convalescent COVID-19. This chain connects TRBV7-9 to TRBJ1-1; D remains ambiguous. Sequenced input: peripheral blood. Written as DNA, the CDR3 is TGTGCCAGCAGCTTAATTGGACTCTCCAACACTGAAGCTTTCTTT. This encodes CASSLIGLSNTEAFF.